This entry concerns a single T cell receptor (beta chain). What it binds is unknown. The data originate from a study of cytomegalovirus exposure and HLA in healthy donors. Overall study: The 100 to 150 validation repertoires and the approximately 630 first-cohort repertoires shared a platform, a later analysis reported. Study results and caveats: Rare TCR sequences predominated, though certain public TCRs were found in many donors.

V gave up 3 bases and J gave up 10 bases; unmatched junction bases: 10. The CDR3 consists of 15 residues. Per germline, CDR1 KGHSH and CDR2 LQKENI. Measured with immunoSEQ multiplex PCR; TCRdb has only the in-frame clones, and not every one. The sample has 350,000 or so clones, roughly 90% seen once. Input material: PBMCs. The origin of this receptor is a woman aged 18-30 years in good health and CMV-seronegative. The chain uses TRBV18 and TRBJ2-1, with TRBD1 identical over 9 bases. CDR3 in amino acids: CASSPPGTGSGEQFF. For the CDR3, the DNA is TGTGCCAGCTCACCCCCCGGGACAGGGTCCGGCGAGCAGTTCTTC.